The source of this T cell receptor (beta chain) is a study of T cells in Graves' hyperthyroidism and ophthalmopathy. Ophthalmopathy in the patients scored at least 3 on Clinical Activity Score and at least 4 on NOSPECS grade, lasting under 3 months. From more than 8 ml of fresh peripheral blood, PBMCs were isolated. Amplification targeted TCR beta CDR3 regions from RNA transcripts. The TCR CDR3 was amplified in a first-round RT-PCR using the HTBI primer set. TCRdb reprocessed the multiplex PCR reads with MiXCR, giving one entry per CDR3 protein. The table has approximately 350,000 distinct CDR3 sequences, roughly 15% seen once. This clonotype showed up many times. CDR1 and CDR2 from the germline V gene are DFQATT and SNEGSKA (reference sequence). The CDR3 contains 13 residues. J was trimmed by 9 bases and V by 7 bases; bases with no gene match: 11.

Material for sequencing was blood. The chain employs TRBV20-1 and TRBJ2-1; 8 bases line up with TRBD2. This TCR was sampled from a woman aged 55-75 years with Graves' ophthalmopathy. The CDR3 is CSGGTAGVREQFF. CDR3 nucleotides: TGCAGTGGCGGTACAGCGGGAGTTCGTGAGCAGTTCTTC.